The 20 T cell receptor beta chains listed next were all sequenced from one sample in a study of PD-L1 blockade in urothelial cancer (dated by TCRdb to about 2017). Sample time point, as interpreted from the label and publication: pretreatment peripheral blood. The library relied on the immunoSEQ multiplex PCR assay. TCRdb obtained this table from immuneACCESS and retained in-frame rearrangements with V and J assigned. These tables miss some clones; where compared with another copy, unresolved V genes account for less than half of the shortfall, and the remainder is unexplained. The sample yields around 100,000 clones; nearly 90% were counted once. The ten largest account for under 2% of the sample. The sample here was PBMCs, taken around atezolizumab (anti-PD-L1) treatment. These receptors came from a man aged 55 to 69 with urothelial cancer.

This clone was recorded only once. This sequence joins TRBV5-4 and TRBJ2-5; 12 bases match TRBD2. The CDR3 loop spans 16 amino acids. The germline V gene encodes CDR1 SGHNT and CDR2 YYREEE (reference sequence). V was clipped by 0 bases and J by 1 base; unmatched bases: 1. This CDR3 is CASSLGLAGAQETQYF. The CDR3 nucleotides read TGTGCCAGCAGCTTGGGACTAGCGGGAGCCCAAGAGACCCAGTACTTC.

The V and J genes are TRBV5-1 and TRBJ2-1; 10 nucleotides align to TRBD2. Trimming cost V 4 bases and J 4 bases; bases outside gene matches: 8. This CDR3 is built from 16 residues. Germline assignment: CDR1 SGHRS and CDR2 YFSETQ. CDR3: CASSTTSGQGYNEQFF. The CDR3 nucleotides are TGCGCCAGCAGCACGACTAGCGGGCAGGGTTACAATGAGCAGTTCTTC.

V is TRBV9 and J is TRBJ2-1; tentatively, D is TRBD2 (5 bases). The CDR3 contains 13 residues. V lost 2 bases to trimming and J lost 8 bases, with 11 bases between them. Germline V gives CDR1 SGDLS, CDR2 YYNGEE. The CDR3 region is CASSVFGGHEQFF. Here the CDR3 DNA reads TGTGCCAGCAGCGTTTTCGGAGGTCATGAGCAGTTCTTC.

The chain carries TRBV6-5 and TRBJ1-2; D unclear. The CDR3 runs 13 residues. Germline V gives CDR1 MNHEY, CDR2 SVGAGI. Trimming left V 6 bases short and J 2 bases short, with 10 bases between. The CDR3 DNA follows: TGTGCCAGCAGATCCTACCCCAACTATGGCTACACCTTC. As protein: CASRSYPNYGYTF.

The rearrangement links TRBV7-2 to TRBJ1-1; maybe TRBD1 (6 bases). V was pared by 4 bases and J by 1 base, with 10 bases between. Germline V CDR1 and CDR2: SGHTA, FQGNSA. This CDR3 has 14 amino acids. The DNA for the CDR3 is TGTGCCAGCAGCTCACAGGGTGGGAACACTGAAGCTTTCTTT. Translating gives CASSSQGGNTEAFF.

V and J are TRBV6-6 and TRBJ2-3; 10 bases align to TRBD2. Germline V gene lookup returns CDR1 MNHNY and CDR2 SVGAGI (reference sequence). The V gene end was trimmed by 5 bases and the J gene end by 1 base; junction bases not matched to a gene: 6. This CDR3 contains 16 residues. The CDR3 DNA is TGTGCCAGCAGTCCGAAGCGGGGGGGCCGCACAGATACGCAGTATTTT. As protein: CASSPKRGGRTDTQYF.

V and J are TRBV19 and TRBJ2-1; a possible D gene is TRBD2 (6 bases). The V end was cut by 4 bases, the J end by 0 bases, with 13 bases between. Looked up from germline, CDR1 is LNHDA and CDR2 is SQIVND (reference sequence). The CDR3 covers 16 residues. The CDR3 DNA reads TGTGCCAGTAGTACCCCGGGAGACAGCTCCTACAATGAGCAGTTCTTC. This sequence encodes CASSTPGDSSYNEQFF. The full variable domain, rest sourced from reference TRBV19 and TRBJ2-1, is DGGITQSPKYLFRKEGQNVTLSCEQNLNHDAMYWYRQDPGQGLRLIYYSQIVNDFQKGDIAEGYSVSREKKESFPLTVTSAQKNPTAFYLCASSTPGDSSYNEQFFGPGTRLTVL.

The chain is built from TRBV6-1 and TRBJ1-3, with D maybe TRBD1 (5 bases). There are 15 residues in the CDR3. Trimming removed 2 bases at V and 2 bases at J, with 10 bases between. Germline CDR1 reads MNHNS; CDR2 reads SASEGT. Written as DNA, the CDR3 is TGTGCCAGCAGTGAACAGGGTTTGGCTGGAAACACCATATATTTT. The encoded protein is CASSEQGLAGNTIYF.

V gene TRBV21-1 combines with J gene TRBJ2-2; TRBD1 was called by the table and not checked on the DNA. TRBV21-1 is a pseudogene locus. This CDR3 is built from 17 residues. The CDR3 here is CASSKRGGQGITGELFF. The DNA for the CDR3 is TGTGCCAGCAGCAAAAGGGGGGGACAGGGTATCACCGGGGAGCTGTTTTTT.

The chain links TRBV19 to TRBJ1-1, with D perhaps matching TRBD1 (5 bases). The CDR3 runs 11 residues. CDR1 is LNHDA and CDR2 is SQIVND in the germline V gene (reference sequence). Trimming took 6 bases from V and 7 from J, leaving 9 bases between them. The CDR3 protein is CASRRQHEAFF. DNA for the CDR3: TGTGCCAGTAGAAGACAGCATGAAGCTTTCTTT.

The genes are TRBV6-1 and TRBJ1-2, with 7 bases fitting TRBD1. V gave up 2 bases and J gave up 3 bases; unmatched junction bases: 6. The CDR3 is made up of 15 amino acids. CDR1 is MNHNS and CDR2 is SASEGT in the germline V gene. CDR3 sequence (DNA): TGTGCCAGCAGTGAAACCCTGACAGGGCACTATGGCTACACCTTC. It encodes CASSETLTGHYGYTF.

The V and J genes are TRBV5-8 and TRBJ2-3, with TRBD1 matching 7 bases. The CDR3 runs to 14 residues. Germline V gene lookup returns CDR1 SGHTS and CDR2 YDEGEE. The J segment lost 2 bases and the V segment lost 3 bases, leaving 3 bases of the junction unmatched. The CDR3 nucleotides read TGTGCCAGCAGCTGGGGACAGCTCACAGATACGCAGTATTTT. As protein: CASSWGQLTDTQYF.

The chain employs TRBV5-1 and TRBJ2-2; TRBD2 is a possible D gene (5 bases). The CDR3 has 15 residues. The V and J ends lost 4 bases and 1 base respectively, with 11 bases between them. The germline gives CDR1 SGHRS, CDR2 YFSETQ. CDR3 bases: TGCGCCAGCAGCGCCGCCGGGAAGAACACCGGGGAGCTGTTTTTT. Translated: CASSAAGKNTGELFF.

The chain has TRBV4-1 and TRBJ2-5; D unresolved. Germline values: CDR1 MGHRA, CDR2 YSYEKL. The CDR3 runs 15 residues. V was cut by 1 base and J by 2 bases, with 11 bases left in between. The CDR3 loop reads CASSQGRLIQETQYF. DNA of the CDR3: TGCGCCAGCAGCCAAGGTAGACTTATACAAGAGACCCAGTACTTC.

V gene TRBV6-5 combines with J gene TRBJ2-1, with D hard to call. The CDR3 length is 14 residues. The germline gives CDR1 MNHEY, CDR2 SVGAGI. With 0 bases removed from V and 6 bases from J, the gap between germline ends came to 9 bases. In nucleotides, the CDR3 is TGTGCCAGCAGTTACTCCGAGACAAGCAATGAGCAGTTCTTC. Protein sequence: CASSYSETSNEQFF.

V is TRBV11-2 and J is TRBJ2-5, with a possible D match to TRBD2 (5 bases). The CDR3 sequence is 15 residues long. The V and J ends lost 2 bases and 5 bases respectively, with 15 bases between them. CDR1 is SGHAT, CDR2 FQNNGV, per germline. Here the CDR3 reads CASSLRYGTRETQYF. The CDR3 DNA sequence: TGTGCCAGCAGCTTACGGTATGGCACTAGGGAGACCCAGTACTTC.

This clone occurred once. CDR3 coding DNA: TGTGCCAGCAGCTTTCGGGGCAGGGGCTATGGCTACACCTTC. Translated, it gives CASSFRGRGYGYTF. This rearrangement joins TRBV7-2 to TRBJ1-2, with TRBD1 as a possible D gene (6 bases). CDR1 is SGHTA, CDR2 FQGNSA, per germline. The V end lost 3 bases, the J end lost 4 bases, and 12 bases lay between the germline ends. The CDR3 extends over 14 amino acids. The whole variable domain, filled in from reference TRBV7-2 and TRBJ1-2, reads GAGVSQSPSNKVTEKGKDVELRCDPISGHTALYWYRQSLGQGLEFLIYFQGNSAPDKSGLPSDRFSAERTGGSVSTLTIQRTQQEDSAVYLCASSFRGRGYGYTFGSGTRLTVV.

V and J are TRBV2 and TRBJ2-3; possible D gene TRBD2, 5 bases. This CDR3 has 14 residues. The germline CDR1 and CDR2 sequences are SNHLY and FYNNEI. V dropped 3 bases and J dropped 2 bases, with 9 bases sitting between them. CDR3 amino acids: CASSDRGPTDTQYF. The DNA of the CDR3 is TGTGCCAGCAGTGATCGCGGGCCCACAGATACGCAGTATTTT.

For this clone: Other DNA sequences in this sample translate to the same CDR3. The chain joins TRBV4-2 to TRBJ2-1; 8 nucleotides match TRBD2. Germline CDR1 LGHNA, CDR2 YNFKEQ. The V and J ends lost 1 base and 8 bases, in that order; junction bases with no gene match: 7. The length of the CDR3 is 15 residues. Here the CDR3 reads CASSQASGGGYEQFF. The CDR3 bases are TGTGCCAGCAGCCAAGCCAGCGGGGGTGGGTATGAGCAGTTCTTC.

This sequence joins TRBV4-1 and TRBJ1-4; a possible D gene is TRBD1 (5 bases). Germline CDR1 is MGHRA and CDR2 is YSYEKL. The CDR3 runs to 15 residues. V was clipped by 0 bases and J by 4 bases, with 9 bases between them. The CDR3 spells CASSQETGLNEKLFF. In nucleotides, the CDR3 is TGCGCCAGCAGCCAAGAGACGGGACTTAATGAAAAACTGTTTTTT.